This T cell receptor beta chain emerged from a study of cytomegalovirus exposure and HLA in healthy donors. Researchers ran the PCR with 60 Vbeta and 13 Jbeta primers. Profiling relied on immunoSEQ multiplex PCR, and the TCRdb table lists in-frame clones only, not all of them. The sample consists of 150,000 or so clones, around 72% of them appearing once. V lost 5 bases and J 2 bases, leaving 13 bases between the germline ends. Germline V gene lookup returns CDR1 SEHNR and CDR2 FQNEAQ (reference sequence). The CDR3 is 14 residues long. The sequencing sample was made of PBMCs. The TCR was taken from a woman aged 40 to 50 in good health and CMV-seropositive. The chain is built from TRBV7-9 and TRBJ2-7; TRBD2 is a possible D gene (6 bases). CDR3 residues: CASSRTGTPYEQYF. DNA of the CDR3: TGTGCCAGCAGCCGAACCGGGACTCCCTACGAGCAGTACTTC.